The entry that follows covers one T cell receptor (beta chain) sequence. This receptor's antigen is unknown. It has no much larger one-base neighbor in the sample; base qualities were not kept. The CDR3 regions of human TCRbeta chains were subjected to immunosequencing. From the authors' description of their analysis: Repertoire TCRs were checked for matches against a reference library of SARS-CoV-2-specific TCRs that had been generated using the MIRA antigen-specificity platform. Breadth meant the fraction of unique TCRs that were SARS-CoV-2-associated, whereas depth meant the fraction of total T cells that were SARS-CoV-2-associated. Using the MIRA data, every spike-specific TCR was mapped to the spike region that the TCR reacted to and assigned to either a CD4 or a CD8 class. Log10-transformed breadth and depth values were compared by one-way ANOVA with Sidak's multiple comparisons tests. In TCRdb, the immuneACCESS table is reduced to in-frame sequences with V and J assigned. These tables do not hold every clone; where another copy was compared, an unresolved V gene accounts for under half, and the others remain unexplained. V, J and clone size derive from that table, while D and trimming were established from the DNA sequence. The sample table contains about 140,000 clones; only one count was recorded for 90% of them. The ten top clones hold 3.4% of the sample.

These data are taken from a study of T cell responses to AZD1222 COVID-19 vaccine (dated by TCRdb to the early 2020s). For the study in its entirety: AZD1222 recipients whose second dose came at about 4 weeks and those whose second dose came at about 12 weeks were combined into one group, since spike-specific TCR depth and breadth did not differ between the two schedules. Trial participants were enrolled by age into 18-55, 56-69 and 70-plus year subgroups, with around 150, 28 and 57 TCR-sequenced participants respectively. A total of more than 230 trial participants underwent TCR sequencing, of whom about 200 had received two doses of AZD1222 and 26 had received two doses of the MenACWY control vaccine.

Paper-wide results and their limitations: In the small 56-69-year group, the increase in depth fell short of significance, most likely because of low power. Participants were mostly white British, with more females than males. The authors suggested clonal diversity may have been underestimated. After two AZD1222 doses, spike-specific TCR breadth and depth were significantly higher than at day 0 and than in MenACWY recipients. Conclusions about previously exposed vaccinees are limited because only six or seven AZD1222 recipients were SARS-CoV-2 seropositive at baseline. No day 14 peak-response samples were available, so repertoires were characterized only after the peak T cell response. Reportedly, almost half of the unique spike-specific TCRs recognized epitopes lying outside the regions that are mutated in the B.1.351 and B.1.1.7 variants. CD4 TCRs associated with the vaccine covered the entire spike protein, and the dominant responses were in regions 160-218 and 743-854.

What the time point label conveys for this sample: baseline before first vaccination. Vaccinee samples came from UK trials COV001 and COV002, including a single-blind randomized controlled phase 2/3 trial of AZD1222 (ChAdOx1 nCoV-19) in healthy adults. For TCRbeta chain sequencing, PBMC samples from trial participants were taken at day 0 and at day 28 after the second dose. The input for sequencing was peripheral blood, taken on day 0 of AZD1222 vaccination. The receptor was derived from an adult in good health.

The DNA reads as follows: TGCAGCGTTGTGGGGATAGGGGAGACCCAGTACTTC. Its amino acids are CSVVGIGETQYF. The chain is encoded by TRBV29-1 joined to TRBJ2-5; there is no confident call for the D gene. Reading the germline V gene gives CDR1 SQVTM and CDR2 ANQGSEA. V drops 4 bases and J drops 5 bases, leaving 11 bases in between. The CDR3 holds 12 amino acids from the cysteine to the phenylalanine. CDR3 DNA is the only sequence kept; it has 36 bases, read in frame from the first base.